The T cell receptor (beta chain) described here comes from a study of blood T cells in healthy people across ages. Trimming stripped 2 bases from V and 0 bases from J, with 10 bases between. Germline CDR1 is MNHNY and CDR2 is SVGAGI (reference sequence). The CDR3 is 15 residues long. This clonotype showed up many times. Isolated PBMCs totaled at least 6 million in each sample. Primers used in a second PCR of about 6 to 11 cycles were a sample-barcoded 5' primer and a J-beta primer mix. Every single cDNA molecule received a tag from a template-switch adaptor with 12 random nucleotides. TCRdb redid the calling of the 5' RACE reads with MiXCR, one entry per CDR3 protein. The repertoire holds around 650,000 distinct CDR3 sequences, with approximately 29% as singletons.

The chain links TRBV6-6 to TRBJ1-2; D unclear. Sequencing used blood. The sequence derives from a woman older than 75 in good health. In DNA form, the CDR3 reads TGTGCCAGCAGTTACGTGGCAGCGACTAACTATGGCTACACCTTC. Protein product: CASSYVAATNYGYTF.